These 16 T cell receptor beta chains were sequenced from one sample in a study of control samples from healthy donors and cancer patients. TCRdb's copy holds only in-frame clones and misses some; the assay was immunoSEQ multiplex PCR. The data show roughly 94,000 clones, with 65% to 85% seen just once and 38% held by the top ten. The sample comprised PBMCs. These TCRs come from a man aged 70-80 years with lung cancer.

The table lists this clone with a few counts. This sequence joins TRBV5-1 and TRBJ1-2; D call uncertain. The V and J ends lost 3 bases and 2 bases respectively, with 8 bases between them. The CDR3 has 13 amino acids. CDR1 is SGHRS, CDR2 YFSETQ, per germline. In DNA form, the CDR3 reads TGCGCCAGCAGCTCGACGGGAAACTATGGCTACACCTTC. Protein sequence: CASSSTGNYGYTF.

V gene TRBV3-1 (or the pseudogene TRBV3-2) combines with J gene TRBJ2-6; TRBD1 matches 9 bases. This CDR3 region has 19 residues. Germline CDR1 LGHDT, CDR2 YNNKEL (reference sequence). The V and J ends lost 4 bases and 0 bases, in that order; junction bases with no gene match: 10. CDR3 nucleotide sequence: TGTGCCAGCAGCCGGGAACCCGGGACAGGGTACTCTGGGGCCAACGTCCTGACTTTC. Amino acids: CASSREPGTGYSGANVLTF.

V is TRBV9 and J is TRBJ1-6; 9 nucleotides align to TRBD1. Trimming at V came to 0 bases and at J to 8 bases, leaving 9 bases not matched to a gene. Looked up from germline, CDR1 is SGDLS and CDR2 is YYNGEE. This CDR3 region has 17 residues. The CDR3 here is CASSVDLGQGSHSPLHF. In nucleotides, the CDR3 is TGTGCCAGCAGCGTAGACCTCGGACAGGGGAGTCATTCACCCCTCCACTTT. Full variable domain (rest looked up from reference TRBV9 and TRBJ1-6): DSGVTQTPKHLITATGQRVTLRCSPRSGDLSVYWYQQSLDQGLQFLIQYYNGEERAKGNILERFSAQQFPDLHSELNLSSLELGDSALYFCASSVDLGQGSHSPLHFGNGTRLTVT.

The V call is TRBV30, the J call TRBJ2-3, with TRBD1 identical over 7 bases. Germline loops: CDR1 GTSNPN, CDR2 SVGIG (reference sequence). The junction had 4 bases not matched to a gene; V was cut back by 5 bases and J by 8 bases. This CDR3 comprises 11 residues. CDR3 nucleotide sequence: TGTGCCTGGTGGACAGGAGGTACGCAGTATTTT. Protein sequence: CAWWTGGTQYF.

This chain connects TRBV7-2 to TRBJ2-3, with 8 bases fitting TRBD2. Per germline, CDR1 SGHTA and CDR2 FQGNSA. Trimming removed 2 bases from V and 7 bases from J; junction bases left unmatched: 8. There are 15 residues in the CDR3. CDR3 nucleotide sequence: TGTGCCAGCAGCTTAACGTCGGGGGGGATGAATACGCAGTATTTT. Its protein product is CASSLTSGGMNTQYF.

This sequence joins TRBV2 and TRBJ1-2, with D unresolved. Germline V gene data show CDR1 as SNHLY and CDR2 as FYNNEI. V shed 6 bases and J shed 4 bases, with 12 bases lying between them. The CDR3 is 13 residues long. The CDR3 sequence: CASSPLPIYGYTF. The DNA for the CDR3 is TGTGCCAGCAGCCCACTCCCCATCTATGGCTACACCTTC.

This clone showed up just a few times. The rearrangement uses TRBV30 and TRBJ2-7; D is perhaps TRBD1 or TRBD2 (7 bases each). Germline CDR1 and CDR2: GTSNPN and SVGIG (reference sequence). The CDR3 is 13 amino acids. V was shortened by 4 bases and J by 6 bases, with 16 bases between the two germline ends. The CDR3 coding sequence is TGTGCCTGGATGGGGAGGGGGCAGGGCGAGCAGTACTTC. The encoded protein is CAWMGRGQGEQYF.

The genes are TRBV4-3 and TRBJ2-7, with 10 bases matching TRBD2. Germline assignment: CDR1 LGHNA and CDR2 YSLEER. With V trimmed by 0 bases and J by 5 bases, 16 bases remained unmatched. This CDR3 contains 19 residues. CDR3: CASSQDLSGGALPVDEQYF. The CDR3 DNA follows: TGCGCCAGCAGCCAAGATTTAAGCGGGGGGGCATTGCCGGTGGACGAGCAGTACTTC.

CDR3 protein: CASSRGEKLFF. CDR3 DNA: TGTGCCAGCAGCCGGGGGGAAAAACTGTTTTTT. The chain has TRBV9 and TRBJ1-4, with TRBD1 as a possible D gene (5 bases). V was clipped by 4 bases and J by 8 bases, with 6 bases between them. From germline, CDR1 is SGDLS and CDR2 YYNGEE. The CDR3 has 11 amino acids.

This clone has more than one count but fewer than ten. The chain carries TRBV6-6 and TRBJ1-6, with 10 bases matching TRBD1. The V and J ends lost 6 bases and 10 bases, in that order; junction bases with no gene match: 6. The CDR3 runs to 14 residues. CDR1 is MNHNY and CDR2 is SVGAGI in the germline V gene (reference sequence). Written as DNA, the CDR3 is TGTGCCAGCAGGAGGGACAGGGGAGGATCACCCCTCCACTTT. Translation gives CASRRDRGGSPLHF.

A few counts support this clone. The V gene is TRBV4-1, the J gene TRBJ1-1; D is uncertain. CDR3 size: 15 residues. CDR1 MGHRA and CDR2 YSYEKL come from the germline V gene. V shed 3 bases and J shed 3 bases, with 14 bases lying between them. The CDR3 DNA reads as TGCGCCAGCAGCCAGGTTGACATGGACGACACTGAAGCTTTCTTT. Its protein is CASSQVDMDDTEAFF.

This clone came up a few times. This rearrangement joins TRBV9 to TRBJ2-7; a possible D gene is TRBD1 (5 bases). CDR3 size: 16 residues. Germline loops: CDR1 SGDLS, CDR2 YYNGEE. V lost 3 bases to trimming and J lost 2 bases, with 18 bases between them. CDR3 nucleotide sequence: TGTGCCAGCAGCGACGGACCAGGGAAATCCCCCTACGAGCAGTACTTC. Translated: CASSDGPGKSPYEQYF.

This clone was recorded once. The chain is built from TRBV19 and TRBJ2-2; a weak D match, TRBD1 (6 bases). Per the germline V gene, CDR1 is LNHDA and CDR2 is SQIVND (reference sequence). Deletions cut 6 bases from V and 1 base from J, with 15 bases between. This CDR3 spans 16 amino acids. CDR3 DNA: TGTGCCAGTAGGAATTCAGGGGCAAGGAACACCGGGGAGCTGTTTTTT. It is translated as CASRNSGARNTGELFF.

The chain has TRBV29-1 and TRBJ1-1; tentative D call: TRBD1 (5 bases). V was clipped by 6 bases and J by 4 bases, with 18 bases between them. The germline CDR1 and CDR2 sequences are SQVTM and ANQGSEA. The CDR3 contains 14 residues. This CDR3 is CSVLAVAGGTEAFF. CDR3 DNA sequence: TGCAGCGTGCTAGCGGTGGCTGGGGGCACTGAAGCTTTCTTT.

The rearrangement uses TRBV7-6 and TRBJ1-1; possibly TRBD1 for D (5 bases). This CDR3 region has 15 residues. The V end lost 1 base, the J end lost 0 bases, and 9 bases lay between the germline ends. Germline V gene lookup returns CDR1 SGHVS and CDR2 FNYEAQ. CDR3 residues: CASSLGTSVNTEAFF. DNA of the CDR3: TGTGCCAGCAGCTTAGGGACATCTGTGAACACTGAAGCTTTCTTT.

The rearrangement uses TRBV28 and TRBJ1-1; possibly TRBD1 for D (6 bases). This CDR3 is 15 amino acids long. V lost 3 bases, J lost 0 bases, and 11 bases lay in between. Germline V CDR1 and CDR2: MDHEN, SYDVKM. CDR3 coding DNA: TGTGCCAGCAGTTTTGCCGACAGGTTGAACACTGAAGCTTTCTTT. Its protein is CASSFADRLNTEAFF.